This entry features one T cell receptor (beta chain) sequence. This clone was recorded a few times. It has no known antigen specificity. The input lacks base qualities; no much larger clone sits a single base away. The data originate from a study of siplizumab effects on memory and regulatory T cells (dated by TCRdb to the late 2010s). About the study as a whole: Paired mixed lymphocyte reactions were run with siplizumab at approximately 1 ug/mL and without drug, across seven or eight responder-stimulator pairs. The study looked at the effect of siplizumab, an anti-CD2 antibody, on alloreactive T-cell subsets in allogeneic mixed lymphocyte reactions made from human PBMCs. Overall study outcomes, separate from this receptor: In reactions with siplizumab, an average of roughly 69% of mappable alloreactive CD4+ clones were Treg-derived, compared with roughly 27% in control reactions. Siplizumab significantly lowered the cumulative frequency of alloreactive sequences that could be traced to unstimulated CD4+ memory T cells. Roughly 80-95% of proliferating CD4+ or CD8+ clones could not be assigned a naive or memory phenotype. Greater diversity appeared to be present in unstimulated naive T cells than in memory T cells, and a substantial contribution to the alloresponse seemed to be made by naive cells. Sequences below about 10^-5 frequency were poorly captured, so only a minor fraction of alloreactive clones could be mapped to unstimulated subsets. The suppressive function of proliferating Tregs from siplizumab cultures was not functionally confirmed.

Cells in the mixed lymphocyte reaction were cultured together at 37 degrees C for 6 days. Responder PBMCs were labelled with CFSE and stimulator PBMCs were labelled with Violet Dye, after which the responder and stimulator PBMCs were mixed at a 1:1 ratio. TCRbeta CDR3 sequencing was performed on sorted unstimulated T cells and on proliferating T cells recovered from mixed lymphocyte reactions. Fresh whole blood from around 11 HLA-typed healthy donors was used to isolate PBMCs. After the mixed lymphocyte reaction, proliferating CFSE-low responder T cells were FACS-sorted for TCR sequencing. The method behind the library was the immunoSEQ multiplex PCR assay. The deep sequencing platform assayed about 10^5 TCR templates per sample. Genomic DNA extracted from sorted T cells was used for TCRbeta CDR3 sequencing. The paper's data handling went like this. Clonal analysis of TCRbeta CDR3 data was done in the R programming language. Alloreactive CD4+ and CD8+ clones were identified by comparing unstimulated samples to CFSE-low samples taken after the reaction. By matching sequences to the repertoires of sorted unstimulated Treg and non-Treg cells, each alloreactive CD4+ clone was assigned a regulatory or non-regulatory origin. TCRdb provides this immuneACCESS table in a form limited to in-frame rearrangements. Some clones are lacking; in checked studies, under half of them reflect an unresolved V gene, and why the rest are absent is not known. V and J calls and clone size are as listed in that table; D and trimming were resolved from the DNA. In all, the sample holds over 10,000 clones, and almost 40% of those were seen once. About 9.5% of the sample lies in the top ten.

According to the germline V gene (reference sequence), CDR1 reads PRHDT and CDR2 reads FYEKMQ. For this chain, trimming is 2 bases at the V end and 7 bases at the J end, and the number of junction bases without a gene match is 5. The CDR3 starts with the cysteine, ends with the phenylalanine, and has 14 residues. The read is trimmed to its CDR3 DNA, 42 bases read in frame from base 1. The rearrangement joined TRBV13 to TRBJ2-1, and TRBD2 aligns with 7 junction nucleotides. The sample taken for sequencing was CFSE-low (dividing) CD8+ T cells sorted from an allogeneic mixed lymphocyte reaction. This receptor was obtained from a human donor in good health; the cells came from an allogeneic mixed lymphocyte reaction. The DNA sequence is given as TGTGCCAGCAGCTTACTTATCGGGAGGAATGAGCAGTTCTTC. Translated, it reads CASSLLIGRNEQFF.